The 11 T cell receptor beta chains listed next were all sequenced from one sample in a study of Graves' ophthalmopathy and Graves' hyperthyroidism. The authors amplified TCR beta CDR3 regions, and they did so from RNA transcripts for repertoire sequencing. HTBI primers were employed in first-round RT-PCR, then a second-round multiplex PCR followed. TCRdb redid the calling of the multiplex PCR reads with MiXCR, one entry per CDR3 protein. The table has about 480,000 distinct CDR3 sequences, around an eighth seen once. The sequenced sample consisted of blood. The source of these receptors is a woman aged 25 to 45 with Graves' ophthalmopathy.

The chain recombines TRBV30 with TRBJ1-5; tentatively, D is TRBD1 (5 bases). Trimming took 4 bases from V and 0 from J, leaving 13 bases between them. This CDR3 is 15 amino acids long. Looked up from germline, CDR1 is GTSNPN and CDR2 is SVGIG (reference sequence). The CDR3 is CAWNIQGGSNQPQHF. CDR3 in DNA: TGTGCCTGGAATATTCAGGGAGGTAGCAATCAGCCCCAGCATTTT.

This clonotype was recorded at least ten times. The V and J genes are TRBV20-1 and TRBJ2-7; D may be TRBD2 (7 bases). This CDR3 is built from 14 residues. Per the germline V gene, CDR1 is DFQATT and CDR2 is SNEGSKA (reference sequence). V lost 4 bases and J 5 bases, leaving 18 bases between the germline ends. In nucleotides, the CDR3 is TGCAGTGCTACCCTGGGGGGGAGGGGGAACGAGCAGTACTTC. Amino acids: CSATLGGRGNEQYF.

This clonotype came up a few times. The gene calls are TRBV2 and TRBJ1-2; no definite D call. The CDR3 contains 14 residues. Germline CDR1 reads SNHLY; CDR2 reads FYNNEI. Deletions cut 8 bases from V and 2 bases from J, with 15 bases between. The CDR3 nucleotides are TGTGCCAGCGTATGGCAGAAAATAAACTATGGCTACACCTTC. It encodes CASVWQKINYGYTF.

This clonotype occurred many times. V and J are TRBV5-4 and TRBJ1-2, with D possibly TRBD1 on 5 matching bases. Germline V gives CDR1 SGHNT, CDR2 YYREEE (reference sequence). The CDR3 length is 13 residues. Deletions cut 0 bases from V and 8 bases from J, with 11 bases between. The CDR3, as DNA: TGTGCCAGCAGCTTGGCGGGGGGAGAGGGCTACACCTTC. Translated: CASSLAGGEGYTF.

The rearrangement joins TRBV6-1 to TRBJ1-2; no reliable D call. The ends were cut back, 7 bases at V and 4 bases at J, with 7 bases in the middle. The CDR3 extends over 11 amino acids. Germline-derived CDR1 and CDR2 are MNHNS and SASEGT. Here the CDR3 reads CASTNAYGYTF. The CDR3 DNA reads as TGTGCCAGCACCAATGCCTATGGCTACACCTTC.

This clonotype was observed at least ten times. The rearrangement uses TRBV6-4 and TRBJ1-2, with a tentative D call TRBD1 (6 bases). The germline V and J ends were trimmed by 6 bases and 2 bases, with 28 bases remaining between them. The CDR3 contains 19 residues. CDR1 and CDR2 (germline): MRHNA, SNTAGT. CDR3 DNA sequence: TGTGCCAGCAGCGCTACGGATATTTTGGGGGCACGGTTCAACTATGGCTACACCTTC. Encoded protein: CASSATDILGARFNYGYTF.

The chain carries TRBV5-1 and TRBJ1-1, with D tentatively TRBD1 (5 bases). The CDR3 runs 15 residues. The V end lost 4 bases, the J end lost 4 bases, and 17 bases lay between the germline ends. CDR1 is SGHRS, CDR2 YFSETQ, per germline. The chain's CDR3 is CASSVGAVKATEAFF. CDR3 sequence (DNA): TGCGCCAGCAGCGTAGGGGCGGTCAAGGCCACTGAAGCTTTCTTT.

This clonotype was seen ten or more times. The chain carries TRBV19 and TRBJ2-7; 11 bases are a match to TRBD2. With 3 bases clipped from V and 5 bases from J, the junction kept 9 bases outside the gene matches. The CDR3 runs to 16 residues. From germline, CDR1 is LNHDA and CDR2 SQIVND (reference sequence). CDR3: CASSMTSGILGNEQYF. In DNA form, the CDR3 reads TGTGCCAGTAGTATGACTAGCGGGATTCTCGGGAACGAGCAGTACTTC. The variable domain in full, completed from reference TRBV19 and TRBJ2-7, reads DGGITQSPKYLFRKEGQNVTLSCEQNLNHDAMYWYRQDPGQGLRLIYYSQIVNDFQKGDIAEGYSVSREKKESFPLTVTSAQKNPTAFYLCASSMTSGILGNEQYFGPGTRLTVT.

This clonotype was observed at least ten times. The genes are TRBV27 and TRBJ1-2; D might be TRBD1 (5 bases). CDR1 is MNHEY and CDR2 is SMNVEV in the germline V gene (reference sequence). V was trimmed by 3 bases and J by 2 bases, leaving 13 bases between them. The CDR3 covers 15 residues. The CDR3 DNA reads TGTGCCAGCAGTTTTCTGGGGGGACGGAACTATGGCTACACCTTC. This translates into CASSFLGGRNYGYTF.

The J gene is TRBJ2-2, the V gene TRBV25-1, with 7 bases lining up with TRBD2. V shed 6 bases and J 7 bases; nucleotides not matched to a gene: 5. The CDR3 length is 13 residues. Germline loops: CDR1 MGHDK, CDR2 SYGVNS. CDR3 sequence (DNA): TGTGCCAGCAGCTGGGGGGGGGTCGGGGAGCTGTTTTTT. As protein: CASSWGGVGELFF.

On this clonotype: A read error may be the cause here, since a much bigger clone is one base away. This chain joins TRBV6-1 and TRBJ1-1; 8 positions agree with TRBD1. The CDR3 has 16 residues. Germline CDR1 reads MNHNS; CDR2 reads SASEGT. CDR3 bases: TGTGCCAGCAGTGGGGAGGCAGGGGGCATGAACACTGAAGCTCGCTTT. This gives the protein CASSGEAGGMNTEARF.